These T cell receptor beta chains were read from a single sample in a study of T-cell memory formation after mild COVID-19. In TCRdb, the 5' RACE reads were re-called with MiXCR into one record per CDR3 protein. The sample contains some 160,000 distinct CDR3 sequences, about a third of which appear only once. Sequenced input: PBMCs or a T cell subset sorted from them (not recorded which). The receptors stem from an adult woman who had mild COVID-19 (a few samples of this study predate the infection). Cell type and time point are not known. The CDR3 runs from the conserved cysteine through the conserved F or W. D genes are given only for firm matches. Some rows have no size entry. The others give once, few or many, or a class for an expanded clone.

d_gene	v_gene	j_gene	len	abundance	CDR3nt	CDR3aa
TRBD2	TRBV20-1	TRBJ2-1	17	.	TGCAGTGCTAGAGATATCGCGACTAGCGGATACTACAATGAGCAGTTCTTC	CSARDIATSGYYNEQFF
.	TRBV4-1	TRBJ2-7	15	.	TGCGCCAGCAGCCAAGGGCGGGACTTGACCTACGAGCAGTACTTC	CASSQGRDLTYEQYF
.	TRBV12-3/TRBV12-4	TRBJ1-2	14	few	TGTGCCAGCAGAGAGGGGACGGTTTCCTATGGCTACACCTTC	CASREGTVSYGYTF
TRBD1	TRBV29-1	TRBJ1-1	13	few	TGCAGCGCCCGAAGACAGGGGGGGACTGAAGCTTTCTTT	CSARRQGGTEAFF
.	TRBV7-8	TRBJ2-5	14	.	TGTGCCAGCAGCCCAGGGCGCAGCCAAGAGACCCAGTACTTC	CASSPGRSQETQYF
.	TRBV12-3/TRBV12-4	TRBJ1-6	17	.	TGTGCCAGCAGTTTAGCCCGAGAGTCGGGGTCAGATTCACCCCTCCACTTT	CASSLARESGSDSPLHF
.	TRBV27	TRBJ2-5	15	.	TGTGCCAGCAGTCGACAGGTTGCTCGGAAAGAGACCCAGTACTTC	CASSRQVARKETQYF
TRBD1	TRBV5-5	TRBJ2-5	16	few	TGTGCCAGCAGCCCGAATGATGACAGGGTAGGGGAGACCCAGTACTTC	CASSPNDDRVGETQYF
.	TRBV7-9	TRBJ1-1	15	once	TGTGCCAGCAGCTCGGTAAAAGGATTGAACACTGAAGCTTTCTTT	CASSSVKGLNTEAFF
.	TRBV13	TRBJ1-6	18	.	TGTGCCAGCAGCTTAGTGCAGGGATCGCTCGATGGTAATTCACCCCTCCACTTT	CASSLVQGSLDGNSPLHF
.	TRBV7-9	TRBJ2-2	15	few	TGTGCCAGCAGGCCGGGGCAGATCCGCACCGGGGAGCTGTTTTTT	CASRPGQIRTGELFF
.	TRBV5-1	TRBJ2-2	14	few	TGCGCCAGCAGCTTGGAGCAGAACACCGGGGAGCTGTTTTTT	CASSLEQNTGELFF
TRBD2	TRBV7-9	TRBJ2-1	16	.	TGTGCCAGCAGCCGTCCGAGCCTAGCGGCTTACAATGAGCAGTTCTTC	CASSRPSLAAYNEQFF
TRBD1	TRBV24-1	TRBJ2-2	14	few	TGTGCCACCAGTTCAGACAGGGGAGCCGGGGAGCTGTTTTTT	CATSSDRGAGELFF
.	TRBV7-2	TRBJ2-1	16	few	TGTGCCAGCAGCTTAGTGGGGGGATTCTCCTACAATGAGCAGTTCTTC	CASSLVGGFSYNEQFF
.	TRBV11-2	TRBJ1-1	17	.	TGTGCCAGCAGCTTAGTATCTGGGAGAATCCTTGGGACTGAAGCTTTCTTT	CASSLVSGRILGTEAFF
.	TRBV9	TRBJ2-3	15	few	TGTGCCAGCAGCGCCCAGGGACATGATGCAGATACGCAGTATTTT	CASSAQGHDADTQYF
.	TRBV27	TRBJ2-1	15	.	TGTGCCAGCAGCTGGTACGGCCCCATCTACAATGAGCAGTTCTTC	CASSWYGPIYNEQFF
.	TRBV6-2/TRBV6-3	TRBJ2-5	13	few	TGTGCCAGCAGTCCTAGAGTTCGAGAGACCCAGTACTTC	CASSPRVRETQYF
.	TRBV3-1	TRBJ1-2	15	many	TGTGCCAGCAGCCAAGATAGGCTCGGGACTATTGGCTACACCTTC	CASSQDRLGTIGYTF
TRBD2	TRBV7-7	TRBJ2-5	14	.	TGTGCTAGCGCCCAGGCGGGAGGCATAGAGACCCAGTACTTC	CASAQAGGIETQYF
.	TRBV5-1	TRBJ2-3	13	.	TGCGCCAGCAGCGGCAGGGGTCCAGATACGCAGTATTTT	CASSGRGPDTQYF
TRBD2	TRBV7-2	TRBJ2-1	15	.	TGTGCCAGCAGCTTAGAACTAGCGGCATACAATGAGCAGTTCTTC	CASSLELAAYNEQFF
.	TRBV7-9	TRBJ2-7	13	.	TGTGCCAGCAGCCTCAAGAGGAGTTACGAGCAGTACTTC	CASSLKRSYEQYF
.	TRBV4-1	TRBJ1-6	17	.	TGCGCCAGCAGCCAAGAAGGCGTGGCAGCAGCCAATTCACCCCTCCACTTT	CASSQEGVAAANSPLHF
TRBD2	TRBV5-6	TRBJ2-2	16	.	TGTGCCAGCAGCTTGGAGGGACTAACGAACACCGGGGAGCTGTTTTTT	CASSLEGLTNTGELFF
.	TRBV12-3/TRBV12-4	TRBJ1-3	15	.	TGTGCCAGCACTCCGGACTCGGTCTCTGGAAACACCATATATTTT	CASTPDSVSGNTIYF
TRBD2	TRBV25-1	TRBJ2-7	16	many	TGTGCCAGCAGTGGGGAGCGGGACTCAAGCTCCTACGAGCAGTACTTC	CASSGERDSSSYEQYF
TRBD2	TRBV6-2/TRBV6-3	TRBJ2-7	15	.	TGTGCCAGCAGTTTCCGGACTAGCGGGAGTGCCGGGCAGTACTTC	CASSFRTSGSAGQYF
.	TRBV3-1	TRBJ2-1	15	.	TGTGCCAGCAGCCACCCCCGGAGGGGATACAATGAGCAGTTCTTC	CASSHPRRGYNEQFF
.	TRBV6-5	TRBJ2-7	14	once	TGTGCCAGCAGAGAATCTGCACCAAATACCGAGCAGTACTTC	CASRESAPNTEQYF
TRBD2	TRBV4-3	TRBJ2-1	19	few	TGCGCCAGCAGCCAAGATCTCAGGGAGGGAGAGATCTCCTACAATGAGCAGTTCTTC	CASSQDLREGEISYNEQFF
.	TRBV5-1	TRBJ2-5	14	.	TGCGCCAGCAGCTTGGTAACAGGCCAAGAGACCCAGTACTTC	CASSLVTGQETQYF
TRBD2	TRBV20-1	TRBJ2-4	20	.	TGCAGTGCTAGAGATTTGGGGGGACTAGCGGGAGATATCGGAAAAAACATTCAGTACTTC	CSARDLGGLAGDIGKNIQYF
.	TRBV10-3	TRBJ1-2	14	.	TGTGCCATCAGTGAGTCGAGTAACAACTATGGCTACACCTTC	CAISESSNNYGYTF
TRBD2	TRBV5-1	TRBJ2-1	16	.	TGCGCCAGCAGCCCGGGGGGGACACACCTAAGCAATGAGCAGTTCTTC	CASSPGGTHLSNEQFF